Listed below are T cell receptor beta chains from one sample, sequenced in a study of monozygotic twins with cystic fibrosis. Clones were read by immunoSEQ multiplex PCR, and TCRdb kept only the in-frame ones, dropping some. The data hold about 11,000 clones, with roughly 95% observed a single time. The specimen sequenced was blood. Source of these receptors: a boy aged 5-17 years with cystic fibrosis. Each CDR3 is given with its conserved first and last residue. Each record gives: CDR3 protein, CDR3 DNA, D gene, V gene, clone size, J gene. The D gene is left open where the match is weak. A row's size may be missing; if present it is once, few, many or a size class.

CDR3aa: CASSGVHNEQFF
CDR3nt: TGTGCCAGCAGCGGGGTGCACAATGAGCAGTTCTTC
d_gene: -
v_gene: TRBV9
abundance: -
j_gene: TRBJ2-1

CDR3aa: CASSKTGLEETQYF
CDR3nt: TGTGCCAGCAGTAAGACAGGGTTGGAAGAGACCCAGTACTTC
d_gene: TRBD1
v_gene: TRBV6-1
abundance: -
j_gene: TRBJ2-5

CDR3aa: CSVEEFSTDTQYF
CDR3nt: TGCAGCGTTGAAGAGTTCTCGACAGATACGCAGTATTTT
d_gene: -
v_gene: TRBV29-1
abundance: -
j_gene: TRBJ2-3

CDR3aa: CASSLARISGAQGYEQYF
CDR3nt: TGTGCCAGCAGCTTAGCGCGGATTAGCGGAGCCCAGGGTTACGAGCAGTACTTC
d_gene: -
v_gene: TRBV7-2
abundance: -
j_gene: TRBJ2-7

CDR3aa: CASSQEDYGTPPGPQHF
CDR3nt: TGCGCCAGCAGTCAAGAGGATTACGGGACACCACCGGGGCCCCAGCATTTT
d_gene: -
v_gene: TRBV23-1
abundance: -
j_gene: TRBJ1-5

CDR3aa: CASSPGLAGASYEQYF
CDR3nt: TGCGCCAGCAGCCCGGGACTAGCGGGGGCCTCCTACGAGCAGTACTTC
d_gene: TRBD2
v_gene: TRBV5-1
abundance: -
j_gene: TRBJ2-7

CDR3aa: CASSFHNANREQYF
CDR3nt: TGTGCCAGCAGTTTTCACAATGCGAATCGAGAGCAGTACTTC
d_gene: -
v_gene: TRBV28
abundance: -
j_gene: TRBJ2-7

CDR3aa: CASSRTSADEQFF
CDR3nt: TGTGCCAGCAGCCGGACTAGCGCGGATGAGCAGTTCTTC
d_gene: TRBD2
v_gene: TRBV5-6
abundance: -
j_gene: TRBJ2-1

CDR3aa: CASSLPPQGPQHF
CDR3nt: TGTGCCAGCAGTCTCCCACCTCAGGGGCCCCAGCATTTT
d_gene: -
v_gene: TRBV28
abundance: -
j_gene: TRBJ1-5

CDR3aa: CAWSVASQETQYF
CDR3nt: TGTGCCTGGAGTGTAGCCAGCCAAGAGACCCAGTACTTC
d_gene: -
v_gene: TRBV30
abundance: -
j_gene: TRBJ2-5

CDR3aa: CASSLETGPQENGYTF
CDR3nt: TGTGCCAGCAGCTTGGAAACAGGTCCCCAGGAGAACGGCTACACCTTC
d_gene: -
v_gene: TRBV7-9
abundance: -
j_gene: TRBJ1-2

CDR3aa: CASSSIRDANQPQHF
CDR3nt: TGTGCCAGCAGTTCTATCAGGGACGCCAATCAGCCCCAGCATTTT
d_gene: -
v_gene: TRBV28
abundance: -
j_gene: TRBJ1-5

CDR3aa: CASSLGGTGGEQYF
CDR3nt: TGCGCCAGCAGCTTGGGTGGGACAGGGGGCGAGCAGTACTTC
d_gene: TRBD1
v_gene: TRBV5-1
abundance: -
j_gene: TRBJ2-7

CDR3aa: CASSLGKDRGGETQYF
CDR3nt: TGTGCCAGCAGCTTAGGAAAGGACAGGGGTGGAGAGACCCAGTACTTC
d_gene: TRBD1
v_gene: TRBV7-9
abundance: -
j_gene: TRBJ2-5

CDR3aa: CSVVGGGLPEAFF
CDR3nt: TGCAGCGTTGTGGGGGGAGGCTTACCTGAAGCTTTCTTT
d_gene: -
v_gene: TRBV29-1
abundance: -
j_gene: TRBJ1-1

CDR3aa: CASSPLFASYNEQFF
CDR3nt: TGTGCCAGCAGTCCCCTTTTTGCTTCCTACAATGAGCAGTTCTTC
d_gene: -
v_gene: TRBV6-1
abundance: -
j_gene: TRBJ2-1

CDR3aa: CAWRGTGLDTEAFF
CDR3nt: TGTGCCTGGAGGGGGACAGGGTTGGACACTGAAGCTTTCTTT
d_gene: TRBD1
v_gene: TRBV30
abundance: -
j_gene: TRBJ1-1

CDR3aa: CASRRSPTSYEQYF
CDR3nt: TGTGCCAGCAGGAGGAGTCCAACATCCTACGAGCAGTACTTC
d_gene: -
v_gene: TRBV11-3
abundance: -
j_gene: TRBJ2-7

CDR3aa: CASSGTSGGVYTDTQYF
CDR3nt: TGTGCCAGCAGTGGGACTAGCGGGGGAGTCTACACAGATACGCAGTATTTT
d_gene: TRBD2
v_gene: TRBV27
abundance: once
j_gene: TRBJ2-3

CDR3aa: CASSLLRAGYGYTF
CDR3nt: TGTGCCAGCAGCCTCTTGAGGGCAGGGTATGGCTACACCTTC
d_gene: -
v_gene: TRBV7-2
abundance: -
j_gene: TRBJ1-2

CDR3aa: CASSRPFSNSPLHF
CDR3nt: TGTGCCAGCAGTAGACCCTTTTCCAATTCACCCCTCCACTTT
d_gene: -
v_gene: TRBV28
abundance: -
j_gene: TRBJ1-6

CDR3aa: CAWSVGGSYTEAFF
CDR3nt: TGTGCCTGGAGTGTAGGGGGCAGCTACACTGAAGCTTTCTTT
d_gene: TRBD1
v_gene: TRBV30
abundance: -
j_gene: TRBJ1-1

CDR3aa: CAISGHPGQGAGNTEAFF
CDR3nt: TGTGCCATCAGTGGCCACCCTGGACAGGGGGCAGGAAACACTGAAGCTTTCTTT
d_gene: TRBD1
v_gene: TRBV10-3
abundance: -
j_gene: TRBJ1-1